This T cell receptor (beta chain) emerged from a study of identical twins. Study outcomes and limitations: Potential partial confounding of zero-insertion analyses by invariant MAIT and iNKT cells was noted.

V trimming: 6 bases; J trimming: 1 base; junction bases outside the gene matches: 6. The CDR3 covers 16 residues. This clonotype has a count of ten or more. The target antigen is unknown. TCRdb reanalysed the 5' RACE reads using MiXCR and keeps one entry per CDR3 protein. The sample records 1.5 million to 2 million distinct CDR3 sequences, around 33% being singletons. The clonotype comes from a newborn girl in good health. The chain uses TRBV12-3 or TRBV12-4 and TRBJ2-4, with 10 bases lining up with TRBD2. The sequencing sample was made of cord blood. CDR3 DNA sequence: TGTGCCAGCAGCCGGTCTAGCGGGAGTGCCAAAAACATTCAGTACTTC. It codes for CASSRSSGSAKNIQYF.